This T cell receptor (beta chain) emerged from a study of shared clonotypes between healthy human individuals. This clone was found a few times. TCRdb keeps only in-frame clones here, not all; method: immunoSEQ multiplex PCR. The sample shows about 1.5 million clones, 95% to 99% of them seen only once. The clonotype comes from a young man in good health. Sequenced input: naive CD4+ T cells sorted from blood. The subset is: CD45RA+ positively selected.

The CDR3 sequence is CAISEGPPNQPQHF. The CDR3 nucleotides read TGTGCCATCAGTGAGGGACCTCCTAATCAGCCCCAGCATTTT. V and J are TRBV10-3 and TRBJ1-5; no clear D gene. There are 14 residues in the CDR3. With 2 bases removed from V and 4 bases from J, the gap between germline ends came to 9 bases. Germline V gives CDR1 ENHRY, CDR2 SYGVKD.